This passage covers 9 T cell receptor beta chains from one sample sequenced in a study of shared clonotypes between healthy human individuals. The repertoire was sequenced with immunoSEQ multiplex PCR; TCRdb's copy has only in-frame clones and lacks some. The profile shows millions of clones, roughly 94% of them singletons. The sequenced sample was naive CD4+ T cells sorted from blood. Subset given: CD45RA+ positively selected. The receptors were sampled from a man aged 18 to 30 in good health.

The chain joins TRBV9 to TRBJ2-2, with D tentatively TRBD2 (6 bases). Trimming cost V 4 bases and J 7 bases, with 17 bases left between them. This CDR3 region has 15 residues. Germline CDR1 reads SGDLS; CDR2 reads YYNGEE. The CDR3 nucleotides read TGTGCCAGCAGCTCCCGGAGGGATCTCGGCGGGGAGCTGTTTTTT. Translated, it gives CASSSRRDLGGELFF.

As for this clone: Other DNA variants within this sample encode the same CDR3. This chain uses TRBV2 with TRBJ2-6; D gene ambiguous. The V end lost 6 bases, the J end lost 4 bases, and 4 bases lay between the germline ends. The CDR3 runs to 12 residues. Germline V gene data show CDR1 as SNHLY and CDR2 as FYNNEI. This chain's CDR3 is CASSAGANVLTF. The CDR3 DNA sequence: TGTGCCAGCAGCGCCGGGGCCAACGTCCTGACTTTC.

This chain joins TRBV10-1 and TRBJ2-5; TRBD1 might be the D (5 bases). The CDR3 spans 14 residues. In germline, CDR1 is WNHNN, CDR2 SYGVQD (reference sequence). Trimming removed 8 bases at V and 5 bases at J, with 18 bases between. The DNA of the CDR3 is TGCGCCAGCCTGGGCAGGGTTGGGGCGGAGACCCAGTACTTC. Its protein is CASLGRVGAETQYF.

The J gene is TRBJ1-6, the V gene TRBV5-1; the match to TRBD1 covers 7 bases. CDR3 length equals 14 residues. The germline gives CDR1 SGHRS, CDR2 YFSETQ. V shed 4 bases and J 10 bases; nucleotides not matched to a gene: 8. The DNA of the CDR3 is TGCGCCAGCAGCCTTGGACAGGACTTATCACCCCTCCACTTT. Its protein is CASSLGQDLSPLHF. Together with reference TRBV5-1 and TRBJ1-6, the CDR3 gives the full variable domain: KAGVTQTPRYLIKTRGQQVTLSCSPISGHRSVSWYQQTPGQGLQFLFEYFSETQRNKGNFPGRFSGRQFSNSRSEMNVSTLELGDSALYLCASSLGQDLSPLHFGNGTRLTVT.

The CDR3, as DNA: TGCGCCAGCAGTGACGGGGTCCCTAATGAAAAACTGTTTTTT. Translating it yields CASSDGVPNEKLFF. The gene calls are TRBV10-1 and TRBJ1-4, with no clear D. Germline CDR1 is WNHNN and CDR2 is SYGVQD (reference sequence). V shed 3 bases and J shed 3 bases, with 8 bases lying between them. The length of the CDR3 is 14 residues.

The CDR3 nucleotides are TGTGCCAGTAGTCTTCGACAGAGTCCTACGAGGCAGTACTTC. Its translation: CASSLRQSPTRQYF. The genes are TRBV19 and TRBJ2-7; D perhaps matches TRBD1 (5 bases). CDR1 is LNHDA, CDR2 SQIVND, per germline (reference sequence). V lost 5 bases to trimming and J lost 9 bases, with 20 bases between them. The CDR3 totals 14 residues.

A note on this clone: The junction and the germline gene differ at one end; a read error may be behind it. The genes are TRBV4-3 and TRBJ1-2; TRBD1 aligns across 7 bases. The germline V gene has CDR1 LGHNA and CDR2 YSLEER. CDR3 size: 15 residues. The CDR3 DNA is TGCGCCAGCAGCAAAGACAGGGCGGTTAACTATGGCTACACCTTC. It is translated as CASSKDRAVNYGYTF.

The DNA for the CDR3 is TGTGCCAGCAGCGGAGCAGGGCTCTCTGGGGCCAACGTCCTGACTTTC. Translating it yields CASSGAGLSGANVLTF. The V gene is TRBV27, the J gene TRBJ2-6; weak D call: TRBD1 (5 bases). This CDR3 is 16 amino acids long. V lost 6 bases, J lost 0 bases, and 12 bases lay in between. Per germline, CDR1 MNHEY and CDR2 SMNVEV (reference sequence). Filled out from reference TRBV27 and TRBJ2-6, the complete variable domain reads EAQVTQNPRYLITVTGKKLTVTCSQNMNHEYMSWYRQDPGLGLRQIYYSMNVEVTDKGDVPEGYKVSRKEKRNFPLILESPSPNQTSLYFCASSGAGLSGANVLTFGAGSRLTVL.

This chain links TRBV12-5 with TRBJ1-2; 8 nucleotides line up with TRBD1. CDR1 is LGHNT and CDR2 is FRNRAP in the germline V gene. J gave up 0 bases and V 0 bases, and 6 bases lay outside the gene matches. This CDR3 comprises 17 residues. This CDR3 reads CASGLVDRGWPNYGYTF. The CDR3 DNA reads TGTGCTAGTGGTTTGGTAGACAGGGGATGGCCTAACTATGGCTACACCTTC.